This T cell receptor (beta chain) was found in a study of T-cell memory formation after mild COVID-19. Findings of the study overall: CM and EM subsets held most contracting CD4+ clones; EMRA held CD8+ ones.

In the case of this clonotype: Its matching antigen is unknown.

Each CDR3 protein gets one entry after TCRdb re-called the 5' RACE reads with MiXCR. The sample yields over 150,000 distinct CDR3 sequences, approximately 12% seen once. The CDR3 spans 14 residues. The germline V gene has CDR1 SGHTA and CDR2 FQGTGA. V was trimmed by 0 bases and J by 4 bases, leaving 9 bases between them. This clonotype originated in a man aged 18 to 30 who had mild COVID-19 (a few samples of this study predate the infection). Cell type and time point are not known. The sequenced material came from PBMCs or a T cell subset sorted from them (not recorded which). V gene TRBV7-3 combines with J gene TRBJ1-1; perhaps TRBD1 as D (5 bases). The CDR3: CASSLTGAGTEAFF. As DNA, the CDR3 is TGTGCCAGCAGCTTAACCGGGGCAGGCACTGAAGCTTTCTTT.